The 10 T cell receptor beta chains below were found in one sample sequenced in a study of T cells in Graves' hyperthyroidism and ophthalmopathy. TCR beta CDR3 regions were amplified from RNA. TCR CDR3 underwent first-round RT-PCR with the HTBI primer set. One entry per CDR3 protein, called by TCRdb with MiXCR from the multiplex PCR reads. The table lists about 410,000 distinct CDR3 sequences, about 14% of them singletons. Material for sequencing was blood. These receptor sequences come from a man aged 18 to 29 with Graves' ophthalmopathy.

The chain combines TRBV24-1 with TRBJ2-7, with 9 bases that match TRBD1. The V gene end was trimmed by 7 bases and the J gene end by 2 bases; junction bases not matched to a gene: 5. The germline CDR1 and CDR2 sequences are KGHDR and SFDVKD. The CDR3 totals 14 residues. The CDR3 nucleotides are TGTGCCACCAGCGGGACAGGGAGTACCTACGAGCAGTACTTC. As protein: CATSGTGSTYEQYF.

This clonotype was seen at least ten times. The V call is TRBV6-1, the J call TRBJ1-1, with no clear D. The germline V gene has CDR1 MNHNS and CDR2 SASEGT. Trimming cost V 1 base and J 1 base, with 7 bases left between them. The CDR3 sequence is 14 residues long. CDR3 nucleotide sequence: TGTGCCAGCAGTGAAGTCGAACAGAACACTGAAGCTTTCTTT. It translates to CASSEVEQNTEAFF.

This clonotype appeared many times. The V and J genes are TRBV18 and TRBJ1-2, with D unresolved. V lost 0 bases and J lost 2, with 7 bases in between. This CDR3 region has 14 residues. CDR1 KGHSH and CDR2 LQKENI come from the germline V gene. The CDR3 protein is CASSPPARNYGYTF. CDR3 DNA sequence: TGTGCCAGCTCACCACCGGCCCGGAACTATGGCTACACCTTC.

This clonotype was observed many times. The rearrangement uses TRBV29-1 and TRBJ1-2, with 9 bases identical to TRBD1. There are 15 residues in the CDR3. V gave up 2 bases and J gave up 6 bases; unmatched junction bases: 10. Germline values: CDR1 SQVTM, CDR2 ANQGSEA. The CDR3 loop is CSVERETGGRNGYTF. Here the CDR3 DNA reads TGCAGCGTTGAAAGGGAAACAGGGGGCAGAAATGGCTACACCTTC.

To note about this clonotype: One junction end disagrees with the germline gene, perhaps due to a read error. The J gene is TRBJ1-2, the V gene TRBV4-2; weak D call: TRBD1 (5 bases). This CDR3 spans 13 amino acids. Germline CDR1 is LGHNA and CDR2 is YNFKEQ. The CDR3: CASSQEAGYGGPF. The CDR3 DNA reads TGTGCCAGCAGCCAAGAAGCAGGGTACGGCGGCCCCTTC.

This clonotype was seen at least ten times. This sequence joins TRBV10-3 and TRBJ2-7; no clear D. Looked up from germline, CDR1 is ENHRY and CDR2 is SYGVKD. V was shortened by 11 bases and J by 4 bases, with 12 bases between the two germline ends. This CDR3 comprises 11 residues. The DNA of the CDR3 is TGTGCCTCGACGTCCGGTTACGAGCAGTACTTC. This sequence encodes CASTSGYEQYF.

This clonotype was observed at least ten times. V and J are TRBV3-1 and TRBJ1-1, with a possible D match to TRBD1 (5 bases). V was cut by 1 base and J by 8 bases, with 8 bases left in between. Germline V lookup: CDR1 LGHDT, CDR2 YNNKEL (reference sequence). This CDR3 region has 12 residues. The CDR3 sequence: CASSQAGGEAFF. CDR3 DNA sequence: TGTGCCAGCAGCCAAGCGGGGGGAGAAGCTTTCTTT.

This chain links TRBV5-1 with TRBJ2-3; D is unresolved. Germline V gene lookup returns CDR1 SGHRS and CDR2 YFSETQ. The CDR3 length is 14 residues. Trimming stripped 2 bases from V and 0 bases from J, with 7 bases between. CDR3 region: CASSLQTSTDTQYF. The CDR3 region has the DNA TGCGCCAGCAGCTTACAGACTAGCACAGATACGCAGTATTTT. Full variable domain (missing parts from reference TRBV5-1 and TRBJ2-3): KAGVTQTPRYLIKTRGQQVTLSCSPISGHRSVSWYQQTPGQGLQFLFEYFSETQRNKGNFPGRFSGRQFSNSRSEMNVSTLELGDSALYLCASSLQTSTDTQYFGPGTRLTVL.

This clonotype has a count of ten or more. J is TRBJ2-7 and V is TRBV20-1, with D possibly TRBD2 on 6 matching bases. V was clipped by 1 base and J by 7 bases, with 11 bases between them. Germline CDR1 reads DFQATT; CDR2 reads SNEGSKA (reference sequence). This CDR3 has 12 residues. The CDR3 bases are TGCAGTGCTAGAGTGTCGGCGGGGGAGCAGTACTTC. The encoded protein is CSARVSAGEQYF.

This clonotype has more than one count but fewer than ten. This sequence joins TRBV14 and TRBJ1-2, with TRBD1 matching 7 bases. The CDR3 is 14 amino acids. From germline, CDR1 is SGHDN and CDR2 FVKESK. V lost 2 bases and J lost 6; bases outside the gene matches: 6. The CDR3, as DNA: TGTGCCAGCAGCCAATACAGGGGAATGCATGGCTACACCTTC. Amino acid sequence: CASSQYRGMHGYTF.